This record concerns one T cell receptor (beta chain) sequence. As yet, its antigen is unknown. PCR involved 60 Vbeta and 13 Jbeta primers. Profiled with immunoSEQ multiplex PCR; TCRdb holds only in-frame clones, not every one. Of some 190,000 clones in the sample, about four fifths were seen once. This entry belongs to a study of cytomegalovirus exposure and HLA in healthy donors. Study-wide points: The study designated roughly 150 TCR beta chains cytomegalovirus-associated. It was taken for granted in presence/absence analyses that sequencing depth across donors was roughly uniform. As a later analysis showed, a missense DCLRE1C variant was linked to trimming of TCR beta V- and J-genes. As was reported, the classifier diagnosed cytomegalovirus status with high specificity and sensitivity.

Germline loops: CDR1 ENHRY, CDR2 SYGVKD. With V trimmed by 6 bases and J by 7 bases, 6 bases remained unmatched. The CDR3 is made up of 13 amino acids. The sample was PBMCs. The chain joins TRBV10-3 to TRBJ1-3; 7 positions match TRBD1. The sequence derives from a woman aged 25 to 39 in good health and CMV-seropositive. Here the CDR3 DNA reads TGTGCCATCAGCCTAGACAGGGATAACACCATATATTTT. It translates to CAISLDRDNTIYF.